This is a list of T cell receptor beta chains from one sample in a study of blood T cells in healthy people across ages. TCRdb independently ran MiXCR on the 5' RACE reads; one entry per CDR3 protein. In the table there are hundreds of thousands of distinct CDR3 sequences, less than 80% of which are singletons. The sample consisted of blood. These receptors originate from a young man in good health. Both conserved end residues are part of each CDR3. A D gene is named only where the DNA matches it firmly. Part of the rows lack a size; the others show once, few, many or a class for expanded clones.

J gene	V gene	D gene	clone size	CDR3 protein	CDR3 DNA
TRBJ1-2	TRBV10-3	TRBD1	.	CAISPRGPGGNYGYTF	TGTGCCATCAGCCCCCGAGGACCAGGGGGGAACTATGGCTACACCTTC
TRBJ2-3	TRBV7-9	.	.	CASSLAPPRGSDTQYF	TGTGCCAGCAGCTTAGCGCCGCCAAGAGGGTCCGATACGCAGTATTTT
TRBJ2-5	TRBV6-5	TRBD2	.	CASTIAGGQETQYF	TGTGCCAGCACCATAGCGGGGGGGCAGGAGACCCAGTACTTC
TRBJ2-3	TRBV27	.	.	CASSLSTYASGTDTQYF	TGTGCCAGCAGTTTATCTACCTATGCGTCGGGCACAGATACGCAGTATTTT
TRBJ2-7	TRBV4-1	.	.	CASSQDGSNFYEQYF	TGCGCCAGCAGCCAAGATGGGTCTAATTTCTACGAGCAGTACTTC
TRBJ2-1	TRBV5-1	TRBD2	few	CASSLVAGSEQFF	TGCGCCAGCAGCTTGGTAGCGGGGTCTGAGCAGTTCTTC
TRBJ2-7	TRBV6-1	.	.	CASTAHPRTEQYF	TGTGCCAGCACCGCGCACCCTCGAACGGAGCAGTACTTC
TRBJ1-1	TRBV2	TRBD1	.	CASSDRGIIAEAFF	TGTGCCAGCAGTGACAGGGGGATAATAGCTGAAGCTTTCTTT
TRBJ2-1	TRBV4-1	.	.	CASSQAKGDNEQFF	TGCGCCAGCAGCCAAGCCAAGGGGGACAATGAGCAGTTCTTC
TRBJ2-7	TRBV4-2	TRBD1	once	CASSQGQGNSYEQYF	TGTGCCAGCAGCCAGGGACAGGGCAACTCCTACGAGCAGTACTTC
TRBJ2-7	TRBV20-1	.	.	CSARVPELRPLGYEQYF	TGCAGTGCTAGAGTCCCTGAACTCCGCCCATTGGGCTACGAGCAGTACTTC
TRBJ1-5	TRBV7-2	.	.	CASSRPFDQPQHF	TGTGCCAGCAGCCGCCCGTTTGATCAGCCCCAGCATTTT
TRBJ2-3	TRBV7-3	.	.	CASSSGHPPYRTDTQYF	TGTGCCAGCAGCTCCGGACACCCCCCTTACCGCACAGATACGCAGTATTTT
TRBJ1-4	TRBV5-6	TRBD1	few	CASSLAGQGDEKLFF	TGTGCCAGCAGCTTGGCCGGACAGGGGGATGAAAAACTGTTTTTT
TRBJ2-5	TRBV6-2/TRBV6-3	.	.	CASSYPRTKVDETQYF	TGTGCCAGCAGTTACCCCCGGACCAAAGTTGATGAGACCCAGTACTTC
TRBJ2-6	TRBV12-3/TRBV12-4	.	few	CASSGPNSGANVLTF	TGTGCCAGCAGCGGACCGAACTCTGGGGCCAACGTCCTGACTTTC
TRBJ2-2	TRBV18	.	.	CASSQPWRGAERRTGELFF	TGTGCCAGCTCACAACCATGGAGGGGCGCTGAGCGACGCACCGGGGAGCTGTTTTTT
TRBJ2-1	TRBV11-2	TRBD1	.	CASSLQGNIPQGNEQFF	TGTGCCAGCAGCCTACAAGGAAATATCCCACAGGGGAATGAGCAGTTCTTC
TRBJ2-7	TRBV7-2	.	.	CASSITVTSYEQYF	TGTGCCAGCAGTATTACAGTGACCTCCTACGAGCAGTACTTC
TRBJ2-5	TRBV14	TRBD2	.	CASSQRDSGGPQYF	TGTGCCAGCAGCCAACGGGATAGCGGGGGCCCCCAGTACTTC
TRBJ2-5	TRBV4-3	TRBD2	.	CASSPGLAGGSETQYF	TGCGCCAGCAGCCCGGGACTAGCGGGGGGTTCAGAGACCCAGTACTTC
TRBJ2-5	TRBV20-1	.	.	CGARDMRRLETQYF	TGCGGTGCTAGAGATATGCGAAGATTAGAGACCCAGTACTTC
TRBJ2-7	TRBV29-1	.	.	CSVSGTDSSYEQYF	TGCAGCGTCTCCGGGACCGATAGCTCCTACGAGCAGTACTTC
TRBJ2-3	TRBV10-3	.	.	CAIMRQDDTDTQYF	TGTGCCATCATGAGACAGGACGACACAGATACGCAGTATTTT
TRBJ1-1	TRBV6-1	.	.	CASSELGFEAFF	TGTGCCAGCAGTGAATTGGGATTCGAAGCTTTCTTT
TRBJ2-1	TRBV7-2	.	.	CASSSTTHNEQFF	TGTGCCAGCAGCTCTACAACACACAATGAGCAGTTCTTC
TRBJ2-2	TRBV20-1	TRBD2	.	CSARSGTSGGLNTGELFF	TGCAGTGCTAGGTCCGGGACTAGCGGGGGGCTGAACACCGGGGAGCTGTTTTTT
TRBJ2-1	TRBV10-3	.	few	CAISESAIGSSYNEQFF	TGTGCCATCAGTGAGTCTGCGATAGGGAGCTCCTACAATGAGCAGTTCTTC
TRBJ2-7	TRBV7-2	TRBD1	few	CASSLEGQGGREQYF	TGTGCCAGCAGCTTAGAGGGACAGGGAGGTCGCGAGCAGTACTTC